The rows below give T cell receptor beta chains drawn from one sample of a study of beta chain features in type 1 diabetes. Measured with immunoSEQ multiplex PCR; TCRdb has only the in-frame clones, and not every one. The sample includes 160,000 or so clones, approximately 9.1% seen only once; the top ten take 2% to 3%. Sequenced input: central memory CD4+ T cells from blood. All receptors come from a woman between 18 and 29 years old in good health. Both conserved end residues are part of each CDR3. D genes are given only for firm matches. Clone size appears in some rows only: once, few, many, or a class for an expanded clone.

j_gene	d_gene	v_gene	abundance	CDR3nt	CDR3aa
TRBJ2-2	TRBD1	TRBV5-6	few	TGTGCCAGCAGCTTTCAGGGGGTGAACACCGGGGAGCTGTTTTTT	CASSFQGVNTGELFF
TRBJ2-7	TRBD2	TRBV4-1	few	TGCGCCAGCAGCCCGACTAGCGGGACCTCGGACGAGCAGTACTTC	CASSPTSGTSDEQYF
TRBJ2-5	-	TRBV29-1	-	TGCAGCGTGACACGTAATCAAGAGACCCAGTACTTC	CSVTRNQETQYF
TRBJ2-5	-	TRBV5-1	-	TGCGCCAGCAGCTTGGATCCGGACTACCAAGAGACCCAGTACTTC	CASSLDPDYQETQYF
TRBJ1-1	TRBD1	TRBV5-1	few	TGCGCCAGCAAGGAACAGGGGAGCACTGAAGCTTTCTTT	CASKEQGSTEAFF
TRBJ1-4	TRBD1	TRBV7-9	few	TGTGCCAGCAGAAAGTCCGGGACAGGGCTCGAAAAACTGTTTTTT	CASRKSGTGLEKLFF
TRBJ2-7	TRBD2	TRBV7-8	-	TGTGCCAGCAGCTTAGCGGGGGGGTCCTACGAGCAGTACTTC	CASSLAGGSYEQYF
TRBJ1-5	TRBD1	TRBV2	-	TGTGCCAGCAGACTGGACAGGGGAGGTGGTAATCAGCCCCAGCATTTT	CASRLDRGGGNQPQHF
TRBJ2-7	-	TRBV7-9	few	TGTGCCAGCAGCACCCCCGGTGTACAGGACTACGAGCAGTACTTC	CASSTPGVQDYEQYF
TRBJ1-1	-	TRBV4-2	few	TGTGCCAGCAGCCAAGAGGGGGCAGGCAGGGAAGCTTTCTTT	CASSQEGAGREAFF
TRBJ2-1	TRBD1	TRBV5-1	-	TGCGCCAGCAGCCCGGGACAGCTAAGCAATGAGCAGTTCTTC	CASSPGQLSNEQFF
TRBJ2-1	-	TRBV25-1	-	TGTGCCAGCAGTGATATTTCGACAAGCTCCTACAATGAGCAGTTCTTC	CASSDISTSSYNEQFF
TRBJ2-4	-	TRBV4-1	few	TGCGCCAGCAGCCCACTCGGAGGCATTCAGTACTTC	CASSPLGGIQYF
TRBJ1-4	TRBD1	TRBV30	-	TGTGCCTGGGTAACAGGGGGAGGTGTCCCCGAAAAACTGTTTTTT	CAWVTGGGVPEKLFF
TRBJ2-1	-	TRBV2	few	TGTGCCAGCAGTGAAAGGGCTAGCTTCCCAGGAGAGCAGTTCTTC	CASSERASFPGEQFF
TRBJ1-6	-	TRBV25-1	few	TGTGCCAGCAGGCGGGGACGGGATAATTCACCCCTCCACTTT	CASRRGRDNSPLHF
TRBJ2-5	TRBD1	TRBV7-9	few	TGTGCCAGCAGCTTAGATGGGACAGGGATGCAGACCCAGTACTTC	CASSLDGTGMQTQYF
TRBJ2-1	TRBD2	TRBV9	-	TGTGCCAGCAGCGTCTCCGGGACTAGCGGGAGAAGTGCCTACAATGAGCAGTTCTTC	CASSVSGTSGRSAYNEQFF
TRBJ1-2	TRBD1	TRBV5-1	few	TGCGCCAGCAGCGGGCCTGGACAGGGATTGGATGGCTACACCTTC	CASSGPGQGLDGYTF
TRBJ2-1	TRBD2	TRBV7-9	-	TGTGCCAGCAGCTCAGCCGGAGGAGCGGGAGGGGACTACAATGAGCAGTTCTTC	CASSSAGGAGGDYNEQFF
TRBJ1-1	-	TRBV7-8	-	TGTGCCAGCAGCCCGGTCCCCAACACTGAAGCTTTCTTT	CASSPVPNTEAFF
TRBJ2-1	TRBD2	TRBV28	few	TGTGCCAGCAGTTTATTGACTAGCGGGAGAGTTGAGCAGTTCTTC	CASSLLTSGRVEQFF
TRBJ2-7	TRBD2	TRBV5-1	few	TGCGCCAGCAGCGGGGGGGGCTACGAGCAGTACTTC	CASSGGGYEQYF
TRBJ2-1	-	TRBV6-1	-	TGTGCCAGCAGTTCGGGTTCGAGCTCCTACAATGAGCAGTTCTTC	CASSSGSSSYNEQFF
TRBJ2-3	TRBD1	TRBV9	-	TGTGCCAGCAGCTTTTCAGGGGGCGCAGATACGCAGTATTTT	CASSFSGGADTQYF
TRBJ1-1	TRBD1	TRBV28	-	TGTGCCAGCAGTTTGTCGGACAGGGAAGCTTTCTTT	CASSLSDREAFF
TRBJ1-5	TRBD1	TRBV2	few	TGTGCCAGCACTAAGACAGGGGGCGGCGGTCAGCCCCAGCATTTT	CASTKTGGGGQPQHF
TRBJ2-1	TRBD2	TRBV12-5	-	TGTGCTAGTGGTTTACTAGCGGGGGGAAATGAGCAGTTCTTC	CASGLLAGGNEQFF
TRBJ2-3	-	TRBV9	few	TGTGCCAGCAGCGTAGTAGACTGGAACACAGATACGCAGTATTTT	CASSVVDWNTDTQYF
TRBJ1-1	-	TRBV5-1	-	TGCGCCAGCAGCTTGCAATATACAGGGATGAACACTGAAGCTTTCTTT	CASSLQYTGMNTEAFF
TRBJ1-1	-	TRBV27	few	TGTGCCAGCAGTTTACGGGGGAACACTGAAGCTTTCTTT	CASSLRGNTEAFF
TRBJ1-1	-	TRBV5-1	-	TGCGCCAGCAGCTTCGTGGCGGAGGGCACTGAAGCTTTCTTT	CASSFVAEGTEAFF
TRBJ2-3	-	TRBV6-1	few	TGTGCCAGCAGTGACAGGGGCCTCACAGATACGCAGTATTTT	CASSDRGLTDTQYF
TRBJ2-5	-	TRBV18	-	TGTGCCAGCTCACCTCTCCGGGACACCAAAGAGACCCAGTACTTC	CASSPLRDTKETQYF
TRBJ2-6	-	TRBV30	-	TGTGCCTTGATTACCGGGACACAGGGCTCTGGGGCCAACGTCCTGACTTTC	CALITGTQGSGANVLTF
TRBJ2-3	TRBD2	TRBV5-1	-	TGCGCCAGCAGCTTGGGGGGACTAGCGGCCACTAGCACAGATACGCAGTATTTT	CASSLGGLAATSTDTQYF
TRBJ2-1	TRBD2	TRBV7-2	many	TGTGCCAGCAGCACTCCTAGCGGGAACAATGAGCAGTTCTTC	CASSTPSGNNEQFF
TRBJ2-5	TRBD1	TRBV19	few	TGTGCCAGTAGTTGGGGACAGGGGACGGAGACCCAGTACTTC	CASSWGQGTETQYF
TRBJ2-7	-	TRBV15	many	TGTGCCACCAGCAGAGGGGATAGCGGTTCCTACGAGCAGTACTTC	CATSRGDSGSYEQYF
TRBJ1-2	TRBD1	TRBV5-1	-	TGCGCCAGCAGCAGGACAGGGGAGGGCTATGGCTACACCTTC	CASSRTGEGYGYTF
TRBJ2-6	-	TRBV2	few	TGTGCCAGCAGCCGATCGACAGGCTCTGGGGCCAACGTCCTGACTTTC	CASSRSTGSGANVLTF
TRBJ2-5	-	TRBV14	-	TGTGCCAGCAGCCACTACCAAGAGACCCAGTACTTC	CASSHYQETQYF
TRBJ1-4	TRBD1	TRBV6-6	few	TGTGCCAGCAGGGGACAGCTTAATGAAAAACTGTTTTTT	CASRGQLNEKLFF
TRBJ2-6	-	TRBV18	few	TGTGCCAGCTCACCCGTGAGCTCTGGGGCCAACGTCCTGACTTTC	CASSPVSSGANVLTF
TRBJ2-7	-	TRBV7-6	-	TGTGCCAGCAGCTCCAACTACGAGCAGTACTTC	CASSSNYEQYF
TRBJ2-7	TRBD1	TRBV29-1	many	TGCAGCGTTAACAGGGGATCCGAGCAGTACTTC	CSVNRGSEQYF
TRBJ1-2	-	TRBV5-4	many	TGTGCCAGCAGCTTCTCGGGGGGACCCTATGGCTACACCTTC	CASSFSGGPYGYTF
TRBJ2-4	TRBD2	TRBV28	few	TGTGCCAGCAGACCAGCGGGAGGGGAAAACATTCAGTACTTC	CASRPAGGENIQYF
TRBJ1-5	TRBD1	TRBV4-1	-	TGCGCCAGCAGGCGACAGGGAGACATGCAGCCCCAGCATTTT	CASRRQGDMQPQHF
TRBJ1-1	-	TRBV13	-	TGTGCCATCCAGGGGCTGAACACTGAAGCTTTCTTT	CAIQGLNTEAFF
TRBJ2-7	-	TRBV7-9	-	TGTGCCAGCAGGTCGACAGCCAGCCTCTCCTACGAGCAGTACTTC	CASRSTASLSYEQYF
TRBJ1-5	-	TRBV6-6	-	TGTGCCAGCACCCCTGGTTCATCCTATAGCAATCAGCCCCAGCATTTT	CASTPGSSYSNQPQHF
TRBJ1-2	-	TRBV30	-	TGTGCCTGGAGTGTATCAGGGTACTATGGCTACACCTTC	CAWSVSGYYGYTF
TRBJ2-3	TRBD2	TRBV11-2	-	TGTGCCAGCAGGCGATTAGCGGGAGGCCGCACAGATACGCAGTATTTT	CASRRLAGGRTDTQYF
TRBJ2-1	TRBD2	TRBV9	few	TGTGCCAGCAGCGTAGGGGGGGGACGTTACAATGAGCAGTTCTTC	CASSVGGGRYNEQFF